The T cell receptor beta chain under discussion was sequenced for a study of control samples from healthy donors and cancer patients. Here immunoSEQ multiplex PCR was the method, and the copy in TCRdb shows in-frame clones only, minus some. The sample yields about 120,000 clones, around 87% seen once. V shed 6 bases, J shed 7 bases, and the junction held 4 bases outside the gene matches. CDR1 is MNHEY and CDR2 is SVGAGI in the germline V gene. The length of the CDR3 is 14 residues. The sequencing sample was made of blood. The receptor comes from a man aged 25 to 40 in good health. This rearrangement joins TRBV6-5 to TRBJ1-6, with 9 bases aligning to TRBD1. In DNA form, the CDR3 reads TGTGCCAGCAGACGCGGGACAGGGAATTCACCCCTCCACTTT. It codes for CASRRGTGNSPLHF.